Listed below are T cell receptor beta chains from one sample, sequenced in a study of metastatic and nonmetastatic thyroid tumors. TCRdb reprocessed the PCR reads via MiXCR. The repertoire includes roughly 83,000 clones, more than 13% of them detected once, and 3.6% sits in the top ten. Sample: blood. These receptors were collected from a female donor with papillary thyroid cancer or a benign thyroid nodule (not recorded which). Some clones in this sample may be carry-over from other donors' samples. CDR3s include the opening cysteine and the closing phenylalanine or tryptophan. A D gene is named only where the DNA matches it firmly. Clone size appears in some rows only: once, few, many, or a class for an expanded clone.

CDR3aa	CDR3nt	v_gene	len	d_gene	abundance	j_gene
CASSFTPGAGELFF	TGTGCCAGCAGTTTTACCCCCGGGGCCGGGGAGCTGTTTTTT	TRBV12-3/TRBV12-4	14	.	many	TRBJ2-2
CAGPDGYGYTF	TGTGCCGGCCCAGACGGTTATGGCTACACCTTC	TRBV19	11	.	many	TRBJ1-2
CASSVATAGTDTQYF	TGTGCCAGCAGCGTAGCTACAGCGGGGACAGATACGCAGTATTTT	TRBV9	15	TRBD2	few	TRBJ2-3
CASSVQWGSVELFF	TGTGCCAGCAGTGTACAGTGGGGTTCCGTGGAGCTGTTTTTT	TRBV2	14	.	.	TRBJ2-2
CASSLGLNQPQHF	TGTGCCAGCAGCCTAGGCCTCAATCAGCCCCAGCATTTT	TRBV3-1	13	.	many	TRBJ1-5
CASRTDSSHEQYF	TGTGCCAGCAGGACGGACTCCAGCCACGAGCAGTACTTC	TRBV28	13	.	many	TRBJ2-7
CASSSSRDKLYGYTF	TGTGCCAGTAGTTCCTCACGGGACAAACTCTATGGCTACACCTTC	TRBV19	15	.	many	TRBJ1-2
CSANRGSNQPQHF	TGCAGTGCTAACAGGGGAAGCAATCAGCCCCAGCATTTT	TRBV20-1	13	TRBD1	many	TRBJ1-5
CASSRQFTYNEQFF	TGTGCCAGCAGCCGACAGTTCACCTACAATGAGCAGTTCTTC	TRBV6-2/TRBV6-3	14	.	many	TRBJ2-1
CASSARGTGDNEQFF	TGTGCTAGCTCCGCCCGCGGGACAGGGGACAATGAGCAGTTCTTC	TRBV7-7	15	TRBD1	many	TRBJ2-1
CASSFPGGKNTIYF	TGTGCCAGCAGTTTCCCCGGCGGGAAAAACACCATATATTTT	TRBV28	14	.	many	TRBJ1-3
CASSYRAGAYEQYF	TGTGCCAGCAGTTATCGAGCAGGGGCCTACGAGCAGTACTTC	TRBV6-2/TRBV6-3	14	.	many	TRBJ2-7
CASGSGWYNEQFF	TGTGCCAGCGGGTCGGGTTGGTACAATGAGCAGTTCTTC	TRBV28	13	.	many	TRBJ2-1
CASSGPRQTNNEQFF	TGTGCCAGCAGTGGCCCACGGCAGACCAACAATGAGCAGTTCTTC	TRBV28	15	.	many	TRBJ2-1
CASSLAGGPDNEQFF	TGTGCCAGCAGTCTAGCGGGGGGGCCGGACAATGAGCAGTTCTTC	TRBV6-1	15	TRBD2	many	TRBJ2-1
CASSSSHGQTLREKLFF	TGTGCCAGCAGTTCGAGTCACGGACAGACACTCAGGGAAAAACTGTTTTTT	TRBV28	17	.	many	TRBJ1-4
CACRTGDGYF	TGTGCCTGCAGGACAGGGGATGGGTACTTC	TRBV30	10	TRBD1	few	TRBJ2-7
CASRRQTRVVGDTQYF	TGTGCCAGCAGACGTCAGACTAGAGTAGTGGGAGATACGCAGTATTTT	TRBV28	16	.	many	TRBJ2-3
CASLGLGEGQPQHF	TGTGCCAGCTTGGGCCTCGGGGAAGGTCAGCCCCAGCATTTT	TRBV6-2/TRBV6-3	14	.	many	TRBJ1-5
CATSSGGDYTF	TGTGCCACCAGTTCGGGGGGTGACTACACCTTC	TRBV24-1	11	.	few	TRBJ1-2
CASSAGPTGAQPQHF	TGTGCCAGCAGTGCCGGTCCTACTGGGGCTCAGCCCCAGCATTTT	TRBV6-1	15	.	few	TRBJ1-5
CASSIPAGMNTEDFF	TGTGCCAGTAGTATACCAGCGGGGATGAACACTGAAGATTTCTTT	TRBV28	15	.	few	TRBJ1-1
CAIRSPDRGTGELFF	TGTGCCATCAGGTCCCCTGACAGGGGCACCGGGGAGCTGTTTTTT	TRBV12-3/TRBV12-4	15	TRBD1	few	TRBJ2-2
CASSETRGGDTQYF	TGTGCCAGCAGCGAGACGAGGGGTGGGGATACGCAGTATTTT	TRBV2	14	.	medium-sized	TRBJ2-3
CASSLRSSGNTIYF	TGTGCCAGCAGCCTTCGAAGCTCTGGAAACACCATATATTTT	TRBV7-8	14	.	many	TRBJ1-3
CASKAGGTGHQPQHF	TGTGCCAGCAAAGCCGGCGGGACGGGACATCAGCCCCAACATTTT	TRBV12-3/TRBV12-4	15	.	few	TRBJ1-5
CASSVDFRSSYEQYF	TGTGCCAGCAGCGTAGACTTCCGGAGCTCCTACGAGCAGTACTTC	TRBV9	15	.	many	TRBJ2-7
CASSPGTGGDRKLFF	TGCGCCAGCAGCCCCGGGACAGGGGGGGATAGAAAACTGTTTTTT	TRBV5-1	15	TRBD1	many	TRBJ1-4
CASSEAPAQVQFF	TGTGCCAGCAGTGAAGCGCCCGCGCAGGTACAGTTCTTC	TRBV2	13	.	many	TRBJ2-1
CASGNRGSGANVLTF	TGTGCCAGCGGCAACAGGGGGTCGGGGGCCAACGTCCTGACTTTC	TRBV2	15	TRBD1	many	TRBJ2-6
CASSLPGFGANVLTF	TGTGCCAGCAGCTTGCCGGGGTTTGGGGCCAACGTCCTGACTTTC	TRBV11-2	15	.	many	TRBJ2-6
CATSRDRKTQYF	TGTGCCACCAGCAGAGATAGAAAGACCCAGTACTTC	TRBV15	12	.	many	TRBJ2-5
CATRFSGDTDTQYF	TGTGCCACCCGTTTTAGCGGGGACACAGATACGCAGTATTTT	TRBV24-1	14	TRBD2	many	TRBJ2-3
CSATDRNLQETQYF	TGCAGTGCTACCGACAGGAATTTACAAGAGACCCAGTACTTC	TRBV20-1	14	.	many	TRBJ2-5
CASSRRVAGGQPQHF	TGTGCCAGCAGCCGACGGGTAGCGGGCGGTCAGCCCCAGCATTTT	TRBV4-2	15	.	many	TRBJ1-5
CASSPLFRDKNIQYF	TGTGCCAGCAGTCCCCTATTCCGAGACAAAAACATTCAGTACTTC	TRBV28	15	.	many	TRBJ2-4
CASSLHRDRGCSRDNQPQHF	TGTGCCAGCAGCTTGCACCGGGACAGGGGGTGTAGTAGGGACAATCAGCCCCAGCATTTT	TRBV5-4	20	TRBD1	many	TRBJ1-5
CASSLEGAAYEQYF	TGCGCCAGCAGCTTGGAAGGGGCCGCCTACGAGCAGTACTTC	TRBV5-1	14	.	once	TRBJ2-7
CASKGLGTDTQYF	TGTGCCAGCAAAGGACTAGGGACAGATACGCAGTATTTT	TRBV2	13	TRBD2	many	TRBJ2-3
CASSLGATDRNEKLFF	TGCGCCAGCAGCTTGGGAGCGACAGACCGTAATGAAAAACTGTTTTTT	TRBV5-1	16	.	many	TRBJ1-4
CASSRQGAREQYF	TGTGCCAGCAGCCGACAGGGGGCTCGCGAGCAGTACTTC	TRBV7-2	13	TRBD1	many	TRBJ2-7
CASSTGTGNSPLHF	TGTGCCAGTTCTACCGGGACAGGGAACTCACCCCTCCACTTT	TRBV28	14	TRBD1	many	TRBJ1-6
CASSYSRGLAGAYNEQFF	TGTGCCAGCAGTTATAGCCGGGGACTAGCGGGGGCATACAATGAGCAGTTCTTC	TRBV6-5	18	TRBD2	many	TRBJ2-1
CASSPTTENTEAFF	TGTGCCAGCTCACCCACGACTGAGAACACTGAAGCTTTCTTT	TRBV18	14	.	many	TRBJ1-1
CASSLGQGSYQPKHF	TGCGCCAGCAGCTTGGGGCAGGGAAGCTATCAGCCCAAGCATTTT	TRBV5-1	15	.	.	TRBJ1-5
CASSHYITDTQYF	TGCGCCAGCAGCCATTATATCACAGATACGCAGTATTTT	TRBV4-1	13	.	.	TRBJ2-3
CASSARDRPSYEQYF	TGTGCCAGCAGCGCCCGGGACAGACCCTCCTACGAGCAGTACTTC	TRBV12-3/TRBV12-4	15	TRBD1	many	TRBJ2-7
CASSPGTEGRGTQYF	TGTGCCAGCAGCCCTGGGACAGAGGGGAGGGGTACGCAGTATTTT	TRBV7-2	15	.	many	TRBJ2-3
CASSLLSGGNEQFF	TGTGCCAGCAGTTTATTATCGGGAGGGAATGAGCAGTTCTTC	TRBV28	14	TRBD2	many	TRBJ2-1
CASKLEAGPNTEAFF	TGTGCCAGCAAGCTTGAGGCAGGGCCGAACACTGAAGCTTTCTTT	TRBV6-1	15	.	many	TRBJ1-1
CASSRQAPYEQYF	TGTGCCAGCAGCCGACAGGCACCCTACGAGCAGTACTTC	TRBV2	13	.	many	TRBJ2-7
CAISESGGGKADNEQFF	TGTGCCATCAGTGAGTCGGGAGGGGGAAAAGCCGACAATGAGCAGTTCTTC	TRBV10-3	17	.	many	TRBJ2-1